This T cell receptor beta chain was recorded in a study of cytomegalovirus exposure and HLA in healthy donors (dated by TCRdb to the late 2010s). With respect to the entire study: According to an earlier analysis of a few hundred of the donors, about 179 million T cells yielded 120 million or so unique TCR beta sequences and 276 Gb of sequence data. Because of strong linkage in the cohort, roughly five DR-DQ haplotypes were treated as single units for association and clustering. The study combined high-throughput TCR immunosequencing, statistical association of individual TCRs with disease status, and machine learning to predict cytomegalovirus infection status. The number of donors typed differed by locus, with roughly 629-640 for A, B, C, DRB1 and DQB1, around 500 for DQA1, 606 for DPA1, and some 470 for DPB1. An earlier analysis of 450 to 750 of the donors used high-throughput TCR beta sequencing to judge whether each TCR beta V gene segment behaved as functional or pseudogenic. A separate validation cohort of 100 to 150 different subjects was used in addition to the approximately 670-subject first cohort. The study profiled the T cell repertoires of hundreds of subjects by immunosequencing and related them to cytomegalovirus serostatus. Donor age, sex, ethnicity and CMV serostatus were collected together with the repertoire data. In a later analysis, previously published TCR beta repertoires from several hundred donors were re-analyzed and high-resolution HLA genotyping was added so that TCR occurrence patterns could be studied. Among the roughly 410 genotyped donors, 81% belonged to the genetic ancestry cluster associated with self-reported Caucasian donors. Across some 400 genotyped donors of the cohort, an average of about 250,000 unique TCR beta nucleotide sequences per donor were sequenced, and 15% to 20% of those sequences were non-productive. A later genetic analysis used genome-wide SNP genotypes for 398 of the 666 donors, treating that subset as a discovery cohort. The study aimed to test whether signatures of past pathogen exposure could be identified by cataloging public T cell receptors. Every discovery cohort repertoire had been produced on one sequencing platform. The later analysis used no new phenotypic data to find candidate immune exposures, relying instead on TCR beta sequences and their occurrence across donors. About 300 gigabases of sequencing data and roughly 90 million unique TCR sequences were included in an early release covering about 700 HLA-typed donors. HLA typing included class I and class II loci at four-digit resolution.

With regard to this clone: Its antigen target is currently unknown. No base-level quality is on record; no much larger clone is a single base apart.

In total, over 600 healthy bone marrow donors made up the cohort. At the time of sampling, all cohort members were nominally healthy, though unrecorded immune exposures were likely present. The donor tested CMV seronegative and was one of the 352 seronegative cohort members. Each donor provided a peripheral blood sample, and peripheral blood mononuclear cells were used for TCR beta sequencing. Genomic DNA extraction from the blood cell samples was performed with the Qiagen DNeasy Blood Extraction Kit. After removal of 8 bases from V and 2 bases from J, the junction retains 12 bases not matched to a gene. The CDR3 starts with the cysteine, ends with the phenylalanine, and has 16 residues. Of all the DNA, just the CDR3 is kept, 48 bases in frame from base 1. Via the germline V gene, CDR1 is SQVTM and CDR2 ANQGSEA. Receptor libraries were prepared by the immunoSEQ multiplex PCR assay. A mixture of 60 forward primers for TCR Vbeta segments and 13 reverse primers for TCR Jbeta segments was used in the multiplex PCR. Amplification of the CDR3 region of rearranged TCR beta genes was performed with a multiplex PCR assay on genomic DNA. The amplified TCR beta libraries were sequenced on the Illumina HiSeq System as 87-base-pair reads. Regarding the original processing steps: Across the 600 to 700 repertoires, a later analysis counted roughly 84 million unique TCR beta chains, around 11 million of which were shared by at least two donors. Raw reads were error-corrected and collapsed into unique sequences with a nearest-neighbor algorithm that merged closely related sequences to remove PCR and sequencing errors. Alignment of CDR3 sequences to IMGT reference sequences was used to assign V, D and J gene segments. For a sequence to be retained, at least a six-nucleotide match to both a V gene segment and a J gene segment was required. A rearrangement counted as productive if the CDR3 had no stop codons and remained in frame with V and J, and every other rearrangement counted as non-productive. Following IMGT convention, CDR3 was defined as the stretch from the second conserved V-encoded cysteine to the conserved J-encoded phenylalanine. In an earlier analysis of around 640 of the donors, sequences lacking an unambiguous match to a single V gene segment were excluded. In an earlier analysis of approximately 560 of the donors, a V segment was called functional when productive rearrangements were above 56.7%, and segregating when the standard deviation between donors exceeded 5%. To diagnose cytomegalovirus status from the catalog of TCR beta chain sequences, a statistical classification framework was built. V and J gene assignment, in a later analysis, came from comparing TCR nucleotide sequences with IMGT/GENE-DB human TR gene sequences. In a later analysis, CDR3 sequences and most-parsimonious VDJ recombination scenarios were assigned using the TCRdist pipeline. In a later analysis, every TCR beta chain was defined by the combination of its CDR3 amino acid sequence and its V-gene family, and reads without a unique V-gene family were dropped. In a later analysis, 550 to 650 highly shared, low-generation-probability nucleotide sequences were removed to address suspected cross-contamination and a sequencing artifact. In a later analysis, a clonal expansion index for each public chain was calculated from normalized within-repertoire ranks of inferred template counts. In a later analysis, generation probabilities were computed using a VDJ recombination model fitted to out-of-frame rearrangements, and the results were checked against IGoR. Hypergeometric tests were used in a later analysis to score TCR-TCR, TCR-HLA and TCR-CMV co-occurrence, with a repertoire-size bias correction applied to the TCR pairs. False discovery rates were estimated in a later analysis by permuting HLA or CMV assignments 20 times. In a later analysis, co-occurring TCRs were grouped using DBSCAN, with TCRdist sequence similarity added in when clustering inside HLA-allele-positive subsets. Repertoires with fewer than 30,000 or more than 120,000 public chains were left out of co-occurrence clustering, as were about 5 repertoires with anomalous nucleotide sharing. TCRdb carries this immuneACCESS record with in-frame sequences only. Its versions omit some clonotypes, under half of them owing to an unresolved V gene in the studies checked, with the rest unexplained. V and J calls and clone size are given by that table; D and trimming were obtained from the DNA. A total of 100,000 or so clones appear in this sample, about 81% of them only once. The ten biggest clones cover 2.1% of the sample.

The paper as a whole reports these results and caveats: The earlier analysis of approximately 560 of the donors excluded some 15 rarely observed V segments, including chromosome 9 orphons, because counts were too low. Strong co-occurrence of HLA alleles, especially DR and DQ, made assigning TCR associations to individual alleles difficult. An earlier analysis of around 600 of the donors showed that most TCR beta V segments appeared in productive rearrangements either about 90% or about 30% of the time, which broadly matched IMGT annotations. According to a later genetic analysis, donors in an Asian-associated ancestry cluster had fewer N-insertions in productive TCRs than the approximately 610-donor mean. In a later analysis, several top co-occurrence clusters were reported to appear linked to parvovirus B19, influenza, CMV and Epstein-Barr virus. The presence/absence analyses assumed that sequencing depth was roughly uniform across donors, and that assumption may not be true. This cohort had only TCR beta chains sequenced, and the lack of alpha or paired-chain data limited which features could be detected. A later analysis found that most CMV-associated TCR beta chains appeared HLA-restricted, with HLA associations seemingly driven largely by CMV exposure. Correlated functional status among segregating V segments might be attributable to linkage disequilibrium, but an unknown experimental factor could not be ruled out. According to a later analysis, TCR association rates differed among HLA loci, with DRB1 alleles showing the most associated TCRs and HLA-C alleles showing the fewest. Because some donors lacked HLA typing at each locus, the association tests relied only on the typed subset. Cytomegalovirus status was reported to be diagnosed by the classifier with high specificity and sensitivity in both the original and validation cohorts. A cluster of highly shared sequence variants was judged likely to be a technical artifact of the sequencing pipeline. While some public TCRs were present in many individuals, most TCR sequences turned up only very rarely across donors. The authors suggested that the approach could potentially be extended to other disease states and immunological phenotypes. In a later analysis, about 16,000 TCR beta sequences were associated with specific HLA alleles at a false discovery rate of 0.05. Immune exposure information for the cohort was limited to CMV serostatus. In vitro tests confirmed that a few of the cytomegalovirus-associated TCR beta chains recognize cytomegalovirus antigens. Compared with equally common non-associated chains, HLA-associated TCR beta chains in a later analysis were more clonally expanded and had lower generation probabilities. A further reported finding was that TCR beta sequences accurately predicted the HLA-A and HLA-B alleles for most subjects in the first cohort. Some IMGT-functional V segments, including TRBV6-2 and TRBV6-3, could not be told apart with the 87-base-pair reads, so those segments were excluded. A later genetic analysis associated a missense DCLRE1C variant with V-gene and J-gene trimming of TCR beta chains, and an independent cohort replicated the association. The study gave a list of about 160 TCR beta chains associated with cytomegalovirus.

The receptor's source is a man younger than 30 in good health and CMV-seronegative. The receptor chain draws on TRBV29-1 and TRBJ2-2, with 9 junctional bases fitting TRBD2. The material sequenced was PBMCs. Here is the DNA: TGCAGCTCCGGAGGAGTAGCGGGAGCCAACACCGGGGAGCTGTTTTTT. It translates to CSSGGVAGANTGELFF.